This entry is about one T cell receptor (beta chain). Its antigen remains unidentified. This entry comes from a study of T cell responses to AZD1222 COVID-19 vaccine. The CDR3 runs to 15 residues. V was shortened by 1 base and J by 4 bases, with 11 bases between the two germline ends. Germline V CDR1 and CDR2: SGHRS, YFSETQ. Libraries were prepared by immunoSEQ multiplex PCR; TCRdb keeps only in-frame clonotypes and omits some of them. The sample shows some 150,000 clones, and about 2.2% sits with its ten largest clones. Findings and caveats of the study: Possibly, clonal diversity was underestimated; donors were largely white British and included more females.

The material sequenced was peripheral blood. V gene TRBV5-1 combines with J gene TRBJ2-2; TRBD2 might be the D (5 bases). The TCR sequence derives from an adult in good health. Written as DNA, the CDR3 is TGCGCCAGCAGCTTGTTGTACGGAGGCACCGGGGAGCTGTTTTTT. It specifies CASSLLYGGTGELFF.